A single sample gave rise to the 14 T cell receptor beta chains below, sequenced in a study of T cell responses to AZD1222 COVID-19 vaccine. TCRdb keeps only in-frame clones here, not all; method: immunoSEQ multiplex PCR. The sample has 150,000 to 200,000 clones, about 92% seen once; the top ten hold about 3.9%. The sample was peripheral blood, taken on day 0 of AZD1222 vaccination. The receptors derive from an adult in good health.

CDR3 bases: TGTGCCAGCAGTGAAGTGTTCTCTGGAAACACCATATATTTT. It codes for CASSEVFSGNTIYF. V usage is TRBV6-1 and J usage is TRBJ1-3; the D is unclear. CDR3 length equals 14 residues. V lost 1 base and J 0 bases, leaving 4 bases between the germline ends. The germline V gene encodes CDR1 MNHNS and CDR2 SASEGT.

The chain recombines TRBV19 with TRBJ1-6; a weak D match, TRBD1 (5 bases). This CDR3 contains 17 residues. Trimming removed 5 bases from V and 0 bases from J, with 14 bases in between. Germline CDR1 and CDR2: LNHDA and SQIVND (reference sequence). CDR3 DNA sequence: TGTGCCAGTAGTCCTGACGCAGGGAGCTCCTATAATTCACCCCTCCACTTT. It translates to CASSPDAGSSYNSPLHF.

The chain joins TRBV5-1 to TRBJ2-1; no clear D. The length of the CDR3 is 16 residues. In germline, CDR1 is SGHRS, CDR2 YFSETQ. Trimming took 0 bases from V and 0 from J, leaving 10 bases between them. The CDR3 sequence: CASSLVIGYSYNEQFF. CDR3 in DNA: TGCGCCAGCAGCTTGGTTATCGGCTACTCCTACAATGAGCAGTTCTTC. Drawing the rest from reference TRBV5-1 and TRBJ2-1, the complete variable domain is KAGVTQTPRYLIKTRGQQVTLSCSPISGHRSVSWYQQTPGQGLQFLFEYFSETQRNKGNFPGRFSGRQFSNSRSEMNVSTLELGDSALYLCASSLVIGYSYNEQFFGPGTRLTVL.

The chain couples TRBV6-5 to TRBJ1-2; D is perhaps TRBD1 (6 bases). Trimming cost V 4 bases and J 2 bases, with 14 bases left between them. Per the germline V gene, CDR1 is MNHEY and CDR2 is SVGAGI. The CDR3 sequence is 15 residues long. CDR3 nucleotides: TGTGCCAGCAGTTCCTACAGGGCCTTGAACTATGGCTACACCTTC. Translated: CASSSYRALNYGYTF.

The J gene is TRBJ2-7, the V gene TRBV10-3; TRBD2 matches 7 bases. Trimming cost V 0 bases and J 6 bases; bases outside gene matches: 17. Germline V gene sequence: CDR1 ENHRY, CDR2 SYGVKD. CDR3 size: 18 residues. CDR3 region: CAISESEKAGRLSREQYF. The CDR3 DNA is TGTGCCATCAGTGAGTCTGAAAAAGCGGGACGGCTTTCGCGCGAGCAGTACTTC.

This clone was seen a few times. The chain has TRBV5-1 and TRBJ2-5; 7 bases map to TRBD1. This CDR3 has 14 amino acids. The V and J ends lost 1 base and 4 bases, in that order; junction bases with no gene match: 4. The V gene's germline CDR1 is SGHRS and CDR2 YFSETQ. The CDR3 DNA sequence: TGCGCCAGCAGCTTGACAGGGGTGGGAGAGACCCAGTACTTC. Translated, it gives CASSLTGVGETQYF.

With respect to this clone: Within the sample, other DNA sequences also encode this same CDR3. The J gene is TRBJ1-1, the V gene TRBV12-3 or TRBV12-4; D is uncertain. V was pared by 3 bases and J by 1 base, with 6 bases between. The CDR3 is made up of 13 amino acids. The CDR3 DNA is TGTGCCAGCAGTTTTTCAGGGAACACTGAAGCTTTCTTT. This codes for CASSFSGNTEAFF.

J is TRBJ2-7 and V is TRBV12-3 or TRBV12-4; the D is unclear. The germline V and J ends were trimmed by 6 bases and 0 bases, with 9 bases remaining between them. The CDR3 loop spans 13 amino acids. The CDR3 reads CASSLLSSYEQYF. CDR3 nucleotides: TGTGCCAGCAGCCTGCTAAGCTCCTACGAGCAGTACTTC.

The V call is TRBV19, the J call TRBJ1-1; TRBD1 agrees at 9 bases. The germline gives CDR1 LNHDA, CDR2 SQIVND (reference sequence). The CDR3 contains 12 residues. Trimming at V came to 10 bases and at J to 5 bases, leaving 5 bases not matched to a gene. Written as DNA, the CDR3 is TGTGCCACACGGACAGGGGAGACTGAAGCTTTCTTT. Translating gives CATRTGETEAFF. Drawing the rest from reference TRBV19 and TRBJ1-1, the complete variable domain is DGGITQSPKYLFRKEGQNVTLSCEQNLNHDAMYWYRQDPGQGLRLIYYSQIVNDFQKGDIAEGYSVSREKKESFPLTVTSAQKNPTAFYLCATRTGETEAFFGQGTRLTVV.

The CDR3 here is CASSRIYGEQFF. DNA for the CDR3: TGTGCCAGCAGCCGGATTTATGGGGAGCAGTTCTTC. V gene TRBV3-1 (or the pseudogene TRBV3-2) combines with J gene TRBJ2-1, with unresolved D. Germline V lookup: CDR1 LGHDT, CDR2 YNNKEL (reference sequence). V was shortened by 4 bases and J by 10 bases, with 11 bases between the two germline ends. The CDR3 totals 12 residues.

CDR3 residues: CASSSMDRTALSGNTIYF. The CDR3 DNA reads TGTGCCAGCAGTTCCATGGATAGGACAGCACTCTCTGGAAACACCATATATTTT. The genes are TRBV5-6 and TRBJ1-3, with TRBD1 as a possible D gene (6 bases). CDR1 and CDR2 from the germline V gene are SGHDT and YYEEEE. The length of the CDR3 is 18 residues. V shed 5 bases and J shed 0 bases, with 21 bases lying between them. The complete variable domain, with remaining parts taken from reference TRBV5-6 and TRBJ1-3, reads DAGVTQSPTHLIKTRGQQVTLRCSPKSGHDTVSWYQQALGQGPQFIFQYYEEEERQRGNFPDRFSGHQFPNYSSELNVNALLLGDSALYLCASSSMDRTALSGNTIYFGEGSWLTVV.

The CDR3 DNA sequence: TGTGCCACCGAGTCGGAGGGATCGAACACTGAAGCTTTCTTT. As protein: CATESEGSNTEAFF. This sequence joins TRBV15 and TRBJ1-1, with D hard to call. Germline CDR1 is LNHNV and CDR2 is YYDKDF (reference sequence). The CDR3 contains 14 residues. Trimming took off 8 bases at V and 1 base at J, with 14 bases between the two ends. The whole variable domain, remainder taken from reference TRBV15 and TRBJ1-1, is DAMVIQNPRYQVTQFGKPVTLSCSQTLNHNVMYWYQQKSSQAPKLLFHYYDKDFNNEADTPDNFQSRRPNTSFCFLDIRSPGLGDTAMYLCATESEGSNTEAFFGQGTRLTVV.

The rearrangement uses TRBV3-1 (or the pseudogene TRBV3-2) and TRBJ1-1, with D possibly being TRBD1 (5 bases). The V and J ends lost 0 bases and 5 bases respectively, with 10 bases between them. This CDR3 comprises 14 residues. Germline CDR1 LGHDT, CDR2 YNNKEL (reference sequence). CDR3 amino acids: CASSQDGGRTEAFF. CDR3 DNA: TGTGCCAGCAGCCAAGACGGGGGGAGGACTGAAGCTTTCTTT.

CDR3 DNA sequence: TGTGCCACCCGGTCGGGGTATGGCTACACCTTC. Amino acid sequence: CATRSGYGYTF. The V and J genes are TRBV27 and TRBJ1-2; no definite D call. The CDR3 sequence is 11 residues long. Germline V gene sequence: CDR1 MNHEY, CDR2 SMNVEV (reference sequence). V dropped 10 bases and J dropped 5 bases, with 11 bases sitting between them.